This TCR beta chain appears in the sequencing data of a study of blood T cells in healthy people across ages. The authors ran a second PCR of roughly 6 to 11 cycles using a sample-barcoded 5' primer and a J-beta primer mix. MiXCR, applied by TCRdb to the 5' RACE reads, yields one record per CDR3 protein. The sample contains about 2 million distinct CDR3 sequences, roughly 49% of which appear only once. The source material was blood. The TCR sequence derives from a woman between 40 and 55 years old in good health.

CDR3 sequence reads: CASSSRDVSQEQYF. The CDR3 nucleotides read TGTGCCAGTAGTTCTAGGGACGTGTCTCAGGAGCAGTACTTC. The chain is built from TRBV19 and TRBJ2-7, with D perhaps assigned TRBD1 or TRBD2 (5 bases each). The ends were cut back, 5 bases at V and 7 bases at J, with 18 bases in the middle. The CDR3 sequence is 14 residues long. In germline, CDR1 is LNHDA, CDR2 SQIVND (reference sequence).